The TCR beta chain described here comes from a study of shared clonotypes between healthy human individuals. Regarding the study as a whole: Generally, estimated richness proved larger in naive subsets than it did in memory subsets. The study found roughly 5% of naive CD4 clonotypes shared across a few donors.

TCRdb keeps only in-frame clones here, not all; method: immunoSEQ multiplex PCR. The table records some 1,600,000 clones, 95% to 99% of them present only once. Trimming took off 4 bases at V and 5 bases at J, with 16 bases between the two ends. Germline V gene lookup returns CDR1 SGHRS and CDR2 YFSETQ. This CDR3 has 14 residues. For this clone: Its antigen is unidentified.

V is TRBV5-1 and J is TRBJ2-7; D possibly uses TRBD1 or TRBD2 (5 bases each). This receptor was obtained from a young man in good health. What was sequenced was naive CD4+ T cells sorted from blood. Subset noted: CD45RA+ positively selected. The CDR3 bases are TGCGCCAGCAGCCGGGGCGGGTTTGAGGACGAGCAGTACTTC. Protein product: CASSRGGFEDEQYF.